This T cell receptor (beta chain) was sequenced during a study of cytomegalovirus exposure and HLA in healthy donors. The germline CDR1 and CDR2 sequences are SGHDT and YYEEEE. Trimming removed 0 bases from V and 4 bases from J, with 11 bases in between. The CDR3 is 15 amino acids. Primers for the PCR totalled 60 Vbeta and 13 Jbeta. Sequencing used immunoSEQ multiplex PCR; TCRdb keeps in-frame clones, though not all of them. Found here are about 130,000 clones, just under 75% of them singletons; the top ten hold over 5%. Points on this clone: What it recognizes is unknown.

Regarding the study as a whole: Previously analyzed data showed that most TCR beta V segments were productive at a frequency of about 90% or about 30%. What TCR beta sequences reportedly achieved was accurate prediction of HLA-A and HLA-B alleles in most subjects.

The clonotype comes from a man between 40 and 49 years old in good health and CMV-seropositive. Material: PBMCs. The chain recombines TRBV5-6 with TRBJ1-5; tentative D call: TRBD1 (5 bases). CDR3 region: CASSLGPDTNQPQHF. The DNA of the CDR3 is TGTGCCAGCAGCTTGGGGCCGGACACGAATCAGCCCCAGCATTTT. The complete variable domain, with remaining parts taken from reference TRBV5-6 and TRBJ1-5, reads DAGVTQSPTHLIKTRGQQVTLRCSPKSGHDTVSWYQQALGQGPQFIFQYYEEEERQRGNFPDRFSGHQFPNYSSELNVNALLLGDSALYLCASSLGPDTNQPQHFGDGTRLSIL.